Below are 14 T cell receptor beta chains sequenced from a single sample in a study of regulatory T cells in long-lasting Graves disease. Regarding time point: persistent/refractory GD, antithyroid drugs over 5 years with positive TRAb. Making the TCR library involved RNA that had been extracted from PBMCs. Building the TCR beta libraries relied on iRepertoire HTBI primers, and CDR3 regions underwent Arm-PCR. TCRdb used MiXCR to reprocess the multiplex PCR reads, holding one entry per CDR3 protein. The sample has 400,000 to 600,000 distinct CDR3 sequences; 20% to 25% are singletons. The sample here was peripheral blood mononuclear cells (PBMCs), taken when the disease was refractory, from a patient treated with antithyroid drugs. Receptors were obtained from a female donor with Graves disease.

There are many counts of this clonotype. The chain combines TRBV6-1 with TRBJ1-5; possible D gene TRBD1, 5 bases. V was trimmed by 4 bases and J by 0 bases, leaving 13 bases between them. CDR1 is MNHNS and CDR2 is SASEGT in the germline V gene. The CDR3 covers 16 residues. The CDR3 loop is CASSVAGPYSNQPQHF. The CDR3 DNA reads as TGTGCCAGCAGTGTTGCAGGGCCTTATAGCAATCAGCCCCAGCATTTT.

The gene calls are TRBV5-1 and TRBJ1-3; no firm D call. V lost 2 bases and J 2 bases, leaving 11 bases between the germline ends. This CDR3 has 15 amino acids. In germline, CDR1 is SGHRS, CDR2 YFSETQ. The CDR3 sequence: CASSFSSSPGNTIYF. CDR3 nucleotide sequence: TGCGCCAGCAGCTTCAGCTCAAGCCCTGGAAACACCATATATTTT.

Concerning this clonotype: Given a much more abundant clone one base away, this may be a read error. The chain joins TRBV2 to TRBJ2-5; D is unresolved. Looked up from germline, CDR1 is SNHLY and CDR2 is FYNNEI. The CDR3 runs to 12 residues. The CDR3 nucleotides are TGTGCCAGCAGCACATTACAAGGGACCCAGTACTTC. Translation: CASSTLQGTQYF. Full variable domain (rest looked up from reference TRBV2 and TRBJ2-5): EPEVTQTPSHQVTQMGQEVILRCVPISNHLYFYWYRQILGQKVEFLVSFYNNEISEKSEIFDDQFSVERPDGSNFTLKIRSTKLEDSAMYFCASSTLQGTQYFGPGTRLLVL.

This clonotype has only a few counts. The chain carries TRBV7-9 and TRBJ1-5; TRBD1 matches 7 bases. V dropped 4 bases and J dropped 1; count of bases not matched to a gene: 7. This CDR3 has 16 residues. CDR1 and CDR2 from the germline V gene are SEHNR and FQNEAQ (reference sequence). CDR3: CASSSGQVDSNQPQHF. CDR3 in DNA: TGTGCCAGCAGCTCCGGACAGGTTGACAGCAATCAGCCCCAGCATTTT.

The V call is TRBV28, the J call TRBJ2-3, with 7 bases lining up with TRBD1. The germline V gene has CDR1 MDHEN and CDR2 SYDVKM. The J segment lost 1 base and the V segment lost 8 bases, leaving 3 bases of the junction unmatched. This CDR3 region has 13 residues. CDR3 in DNA: TGTGCCAGCGCCCAGGGGGGCACAGATACGCAGTATTTT. Translating it yields CASAQGGTDTQYF.

The chain has TRBV6-1 and TRBJ2-2, with 7 bases aligning to TRBD1. CDR3 size: 15 residues. Germline V gives CDR1 MNHNS, CDR2 SASEGT. V shed 6 bases, J shed 5 bases, and the junction held 9 bases outside the gene matches. CDR3 protein: CASSQTGLGTGELFF. CDR3 coding DNA: TGTGCCAGCAGCCAGACAGGGTTGGGGACCGGGGAGCTGTTTTTT.

To note about this clonotype: A read error may be the cause here, since a much bigger clone is one base away. The gene calls are TRBV15 and TRBJ1-2; D may be TRBD1 (5 bases). CDR3 size: 16 residues. CDR1 and CDR2 from the germline V gene are LNHNV and YYDKDF (reference sequence). V shed 0 bases and J shed 5 bases, with 16 bases lying between them. CDR3 protein: CATSRDGMGRSYGYTF. CDR3 nucleotides: TGTGCCACCAGCAGAGATGGAATGGGACGGTCGTATGGCTACACCTTC.

The rearrangement links TRBV4-3 to TRBJ2-5, with D possibly TRBD1 on 6 matching bases. Germline lookup yields CDR1 LGHNA and CDR2 YSLEER. The CDR3 runs to 16 residues. V gave up 0 bases and J gave up 4 bases, with 15 bases separating them. In nucleotides, the CDR3 is TGCGCCAGCAGCCAAGATTCAGAAGGGGGATCAGAGACCCAGTACTTC. Translation: CASSQDSEGGSETQYF.

There are many counts of this clonotype. This chain uses TRBV10-3 with TRBJ2-2; D is unresolved. Deletions cut 3 bases from V and 5 bases from J, with 22 bases between. CDR1 is ENHRY, CDR2 SYGVKD, per germline. This CDR3 is 18 amino acids long. CDR3 residues: CAISDLTADLSRTGELFF. The CDR3 coding sequence is TGTGCCATCAGTGACCTTACCGCCGACTTGTCGCGTACCGGGGAGCTGTTTTTT.

In its sample, this clonotype was seen a few times. The chain combines TRBV4-3 with TRBJ2-2; 11 bases fit TRBD2. J lost 7 bases, V lost 0 bases, and 7 bases had no gene match. This CDR3 has 17 amino acids. Looked up from germline, CDR1 is LGHNA and CDR2 is YSLEER. CDR3 coding DNA: TGCGCCAGCAGCCAAGAGGTAGCGGGAGGGCAAGTCGGGGAGCTGTTTTTT. It encodes CASSQEVAGGQVGELFF.

This clonotype was found many times. The rearrangement uses TRBV7-9 and TRBJ2-5, with a weak D call TRBD2 (6 bases). V lost 0 bases to trimming and J lost 2 bases, with 7 bases between them. The CDR3 has 14 amino acids. Germline-derived CDR1 and CDR2 are SEHNR and FQNEAQ (reference sequence). The CDR3 region has the DNA TGTGCCAGCAGCTTAGCGGGGGGACAAGAGACCCAGTACTTC. It encodes CASSLAGGQETQYF.

There are many counts of this clonotype. The rearrangement joins TRBV12-3 or TRBV12-4 to TRBJ2-2; 7 bases align to TRBD2. V was clipped by 6 bases and J by 5 bases; unmatched bases: 18. The CDR3 runs 18 residues. Here the CDR3 reads CASSSLGGLVELTGELFF. In DNA, the CDR3 is TGTGCCAGCAGCTCATTAGGAGGACTAGTGGAATTGACCGGGGAGCTGTTTTTT.

This clonotype was counted ten times or more. The chain couples TRBV28 to TRBJ1-5, with D hard to call. V was shortened by 6 bases and J by 7 bases, with 16 bases between the two germline ends. The CDR3 contains 14 residues. Germline V CDR1 and CDR2: MDHEN, SYDVKM. CDR3 residues: CASSPRARGQPQHF. CDR3 coding DNA: TGTGCCAGCAGCCCTCGGGCCCGAGGGCAGCCCCAGCATTTT.

The sample holds many counts of this clonotype. Because the CDR3's place on the DNA is in doubt, the DNA is left out and the CDR3 is given as listed by TCRdb. The chain carries TRBV28 and TRBJ1-1; TRBD1, the D gene given by the table, was not confirmed from the DNA. Counting both end residues, the CDR3 totals 16 amino acids. Germline-derived CDR1 and CDR2 are MDHEN and SYDVKM. The CDR3 protein is CASSTPFGAGNTEAFF.